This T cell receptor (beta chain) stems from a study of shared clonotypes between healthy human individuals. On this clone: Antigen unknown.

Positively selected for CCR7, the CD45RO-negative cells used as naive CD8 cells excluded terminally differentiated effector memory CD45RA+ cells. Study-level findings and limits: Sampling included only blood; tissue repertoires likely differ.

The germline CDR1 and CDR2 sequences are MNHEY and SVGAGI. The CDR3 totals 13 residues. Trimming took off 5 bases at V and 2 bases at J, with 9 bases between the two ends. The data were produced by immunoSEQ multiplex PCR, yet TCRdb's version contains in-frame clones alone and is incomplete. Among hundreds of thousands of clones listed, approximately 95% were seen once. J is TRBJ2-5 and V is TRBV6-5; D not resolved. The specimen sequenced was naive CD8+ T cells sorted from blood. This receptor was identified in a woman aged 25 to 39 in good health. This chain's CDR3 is CASSALPQETQYF. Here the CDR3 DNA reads TGTGCCAGCAGTGCTTTACCTCAAGAGACCCAGTACTTC.